This passage covers 8 T cell receptor beta chains from one sample sequenced in a study of regulatory T cells in long-lasting Graves disease. The sample's time point: newly diagnosed GD, antithyroid drugs for less than 3 months. TCR sequences were obtained from RNA taken from PBMCs. Both iRepertoire HTBI primers and Arm-PCR of CDR3 regions were used to build the TCR beta libraries. TCRdb independently ran MiXCR on the multiplex PCR reads; one entry per CDR3 protein. The sample records some 450,000 distinct CDR3 sequences, about 15% being singletons. These data also formed part of another study, on T cells in Graves' hyperthyroidism and ophthalmopathy.

The source material was peripheral blood mononuclear cells (PBMCs), sampled at new diagnosis, from a patient treated with antithyroid drugs. The receptors were sampled from a woman aged 30 to 39 with Graves disease.

The chain couples TRBV12-5 to TRBJ2-1; no firm D call. Germline V gene data show CDR1 as LGHNT and CDR2 as FRNRAP. The CDR3 runs 12 residues. Trimming removed 0 bases from V and 10 bases from J, with 7 bases in between. CDR3 protein: CASGLVRAEQFF. CDR3 sequence (DNA): TGTGCTAGTGGTTTGGTACGGGCAGAGCAGTTCTTC. The entire variable domain, with the rest obtained from reference TRBV12-5 and TRBJ2-1, is as follows: DARVTQTPRHKVTEMGQEVTMRCQPILGHNTVFWYRQTMMQGLELLAYFRNRAPLDDSGMPKDRFSAEMPDATLATLKIQPSEPRDSAVYFCASGLVRAEQFFGPGTRLTVL.

The sample holds many counts of this clonotype. The rearrangement uses TRBV18 and TRBJ2-5; perhaps D is TRBD1 or TRBD2 (6 bases each). Germline-derived CDR1 and CDR2 are KGHSH and LQKENI. CDR3 size: 15 residues. V gave up 2 bases and J gave up 5 bases, with 15 bases separating them. The CDR3 loop is CASSPAGGEVETQYF. CDR3 bases: TGTGCCAGCTCACCAGCCGGGGGCGAGGTGGAGACCCAGTACTTC. Together with reference TRBV18 and TRBJ2-5, the CDR3 gives the full variable domain: NAGVMQNPRHLVRRRGQEARLRCSPMKGHSHVYWYRQLPEEGLKFMVYLQKENIIDESGMPKERFSAEFPKEGPSILRIQQVVRGDSAAYFCASSPAGGEVETQYFGPGTRLLVL.

This clonotype was picked up many times. The rearrangement links TRBV6-2 or TRBV6-3 to TRBJ2-1, with 7 bases aligning to TRBD2. This CDR3 region has 16 residues. J lost 10 bases, V lost 4 bases, and 16 bases had no gene match. Germline values: CDR1 MNHEY, CDR2 SVGEGT. CDR3 nucleotides: TGTGCCAGCAGTTTAGCGGGTCTGGGAACGACATGGGAGCAGTTCTTC. Translation gives CASSLAGLGTTWEQFF.

A few counts support this clonotype. This chain joins TRBV6-1 and TRBJ2-2, with TRBD2 matching over 10 bases. After removal of 7 bases from V and 5 bases from J, the junction contained 4 bases not matched to a gene. Germline V lookup: CDR1 MNHNS, CDR2 SASEGT. CDR3 length equals 14 residues. CDR3 in amino acids: CASKLAGQTGELFF. CDR3 nucleotides: TGTGCCAGCAAACTAGCGGGACAGACCGGGGAGCTGTTTTTT.

This clonotype was counted ten times or more. The rearrangement links TRBV5-1 to TRBJ2-2; 13 nucleotides align to TRBD2. The length of the CDR3 is 16 residues. The germline V gene has CDR1 SGHRS and CDR2 YFSETQ. The ends lost 5 bases at V and 7 bases at J; junction bases unmatched: 8. As DNA, the CDR3 is TGCGCCAGCAGAGGACTAGCGGGAGACCCCGGCGGGGAGCTGTTTTTT. Translating gives CASRGLAGDPGGELFF.

This clonotype was counted a few times. The V call is TRBV5-1, the J call TRBJ2-5, with a weak D call TRBD1 (6 bases). The V gene's germline CDR1 is SGHRS and CDR2 YFSETQ. V lost 3 bases to trimming and J lost 4 bases, with 16 bases between them. CDR3 length equals 15 residues. The CDR3 is CASSSADRWSETQYF. The CDR3 DNA follows: TGCGCCAGCAGCTCGGCAGACAGGTGGTCAGAGACCCAGTACTTC.

Many counts were recorded for this clonotype. The CDR3: CASSLLDSSYEQYF. CDR3 DNA sequence: TGTGCCAGCAGCCTTCTCGACAGTTCCTACGAGCAGTACTTC. V usage is TRBV7-8 and J usage is TRBJ2-7, with TRBD1 as a possible D gene (5 bases). CDR1 is SGHVS and CDR2 is FQNEAQ in the germline V gene. CDR3 length: 14 residues. Trimming took 5 bases from V and 1 from J, leaving 12 bases between them. Full variable domain (outside the CDR3, taken from reference TRBV7-8 and TRBJ2-7): GAGVSQSPRYKVAKRGQDVALRCDPISGHVSLFWYQQALGQGPEFLTYFQNEAQLDKSGLPSDRFFAERPEGSVSTLKIQRTQQEDSAVYLCASSLLDSSYEQYFGPGTRLTVT.

On this clonotype: Germline and junction disagree at one end, which may indicate a read error. The chain employs TRBV28 and TRBJ2-3, with D tentatively TRBD2 (5 bases). This CDR3 is 11 amino acids long. Per the germline V gene, CDR1 is MDHEN and CDR2 is SYDVKM. CDR3 sequence reads: CASGEGDTQYF. CDR3 nucleotides: TGCGCCAGCGGAGAAGGGGATACGCAGTATTTT.